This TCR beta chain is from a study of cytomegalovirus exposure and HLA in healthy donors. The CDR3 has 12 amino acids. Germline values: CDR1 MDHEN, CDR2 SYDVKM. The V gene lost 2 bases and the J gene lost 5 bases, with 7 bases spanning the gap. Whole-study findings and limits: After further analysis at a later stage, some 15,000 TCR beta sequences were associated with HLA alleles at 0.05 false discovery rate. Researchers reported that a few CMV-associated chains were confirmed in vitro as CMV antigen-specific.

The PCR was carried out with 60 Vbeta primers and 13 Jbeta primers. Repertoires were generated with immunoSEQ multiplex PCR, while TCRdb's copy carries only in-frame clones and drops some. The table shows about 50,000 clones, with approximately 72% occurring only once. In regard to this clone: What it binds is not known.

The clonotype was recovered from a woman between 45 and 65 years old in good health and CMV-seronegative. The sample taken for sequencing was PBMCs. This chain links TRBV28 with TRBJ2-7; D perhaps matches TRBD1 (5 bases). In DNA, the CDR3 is TGTGCCAGCAGTTTAGCAGGGCACGAGCAGTACTTC. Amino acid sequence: CASSLAGHEQYF.